The T cell receptor (beta chain) under discussion was sequenced for a study of blood T cell repertoires in COVID-19. Study background: Sites in the United States, Italy and Spain provided acute and convalescent COVID-19 samples. The analysed material was cDNA or gDNA that came from T cells, B-cell-depleted T cells, or PBMCs.

CDR1 is SEHNR, CDR2 FQNEAQ, per germline (reference sequence). CDR3 length equals 18 residues. V lost 6 bases, J lost 2 bases, and 13 bases stayed unmatched. Under the authors' procedure: Amplification of reference gene primers was used by the study to estimate nucleated cell counts. TCRdb keeps only in-frame clones here, not all; method: immunoSEQ multiplex PCR. From that table come the V and J calls and clone size; the DNA was used to work out D and trimming. The sample shows fewer than 100,000 clones, roughly 89% of them seen only once. The chain combines TRBV7-9 with TRBJ1-3, with 10 positions matching TRBD1. This clonotype originated in a human donor in a cohort sampled during active COVID-19. What was sequenced was peripheral blood. The CDR3 region is CASRPAPGQGFAGNTIYF. The CDR3 nucleotides read TGTGCCAGCAGACCCGCACCGGGACAGGGGTTCGCTGGAAACACCATATATTTT.